The 2 T cell receptor beta chains in this list originate from one sample, sequenced in a study of T cell clones after liver transplantation. Some clones are missing from TCRdb's copy, which holds only in-frame ones; the method was immunoSEQ multiplex PCR. The sample lists 40,000 to 65,000 clones, about four fifths occurring once. The sample here was CD4+ T cells from blood, taken before liver transplant. These receptors came from a human donor who received a liver transplant.

A few counts support this clone. The gene calls are TRBV18 and TRBJ2-1; TRBD2 agrees at 9 bases. Germline CDR1 is KGHSH and CDR2 is LQKENI. This CDR3 is 15 amino acids long. V lost 5 bases and J lost 5; bases outside the gene matches: 7. The DNA of the CDR3 is TGTGCCAGCTCATCGACTAGCGGAGGGAACAATGAGCAGTTCTTC. It translates to CASSSTSGGNNEQFF.

This sequence joins TRBV28 and TRBJ1-5; 7 bases match TRBD1. The germline V gene encodes CDR1 MDHEN and CDR2 SYDVKM. J was trimmed by 8 bases and V by 6 bases; bases with no gene match: 7. The CDR3 extends over 13 amino acids. The CDR3 loop is CASSTGVRKPQHF. The CDR3 DNA reads TGTGCCAGCAGCACAGGGGTGCGTAAGCCCCAGCATTTT. The whole variable domain, remainder taken from reference TRBV28 and TRBJ1-5, is DVKVTQSSRYLVKRTGEKVFLECVQDMDHENMFWYRQDPGLGLRLIYFSYDVKMKEKGDIPEGYSVSREKKERFSLILESASTNQTSMYLCASSTGVRKPQHFGDGTRLSIL.